This T cell receptor beta chain originates from a study of shared clonotypes between healthy human individuals. Naive CD8 cells were CD45RO-negative, positively selected for CCR7, excluding terminally differentiated effector memory CD45RA+ cells. Donors were Caucasian adults residing in Nashville, Tennessee, USA. A deep-level run was used for the assay. Using immunoSEQ multiplex PCR, the repertoire was profiled, and TCRdb retains in-frame clones only, with some absent. The data contain 560,000 or so clones, around 96% of them singletons. This CDR3 is built from 14 residues. V was pared by 3 bases and J by 7 bases, with 15 bases between. CDR1 and CDR2 from the germline V gene are MDHEN and SYDVKM. Overall study results and limits: It was only blood that was sampled, and tissue repertoires likely differ. In contrast to clonotypes shared by all four donors, non-shared clonotypes had lower generation probabilities.

As to this clone: Its antigen is undetermined.

This chain joins TRBV28 and TRBJ2-5; weak D call: TRBD2 (5 bases). Sequencing was done on a sample of naive CD8+ T cells sorted from blood. The TCR was taken from a woman aged 30 to 39 in good health. The CDR3 bases are TGTGCCAGCAGTTTTACGATTGACCGGGGGACCCAGTACTTC. Translated: CASSFTIDRGTQYF.